This T cell receptor (beta chain) came from a study of T cells after yellow fever vaccination (dated 2019 in TCRdb). Concerning the study at large: The SMART-Seq v4 Ultra Low Input RNA kit was used to prepare libraries from fractions with low cell numbers. Blood was drawn at multiple timepoints before and after primary and secondary immunization, with bulk PBMC replicates and cell subsets isolated. Two healthy male donors made up the cohort, one aged 18 to 30 years and the other aged 30 to 40 years. To follow T-cell clones before and after primary and booster YFV17D yellow fever vaccination, bulk TCR alpha and beta repertoires were sequenced over time.

The CDR3, cysteine through phenylalanine, is 15 amino acids long. Kept here is only the CDR3 DNA, which spans 45 bases and is read in frame from base 1. Ends trimmed: V by 4 bases, J by 0 bases; bases unmatched to a gene: 2. CDR1 and CDR2 are read off the germline V gene (reference sequence) as LNHDA and SQIVND. The investigation overall reported the following: Compared with the primary T-cell response, the secondary T-cell response was faster but weaker, reaching its peak on day 5 rather than on day 15. Most clones expanded after primary vaccination were re-detected after the booster (96% of CD4 and approximately 85% of CD8), suggesting broad memory maintenance. Because the study included only a couple of donors, the extent to which the findings can be generalized is limited. Computational filtering was required because FACS-sorted repertoires could contain abundant contaminating clonotypes from the bulk population. A small fraction of clonotypes showed up in both the CD4 and CD8 compartments, probably as a result of convergent recombination.

For sequencing, an Illumina NovaSeq 6000 was employed. TCR cDNA was synthesized by 5'RACE template switching, through which a universal primer site and unique molecular identifiers were introduced. cDNA synthesis was primed from both the TCR alpha and TCR beta constant segments. Library amplification used two PCR steps, and the second PCR step added sample barcodes and sequencing adapters. Libraries were sequenced on Illumina HiSeq 2500 (2x100 bp) or NovaSeq (2x150 bp). On the authors' methods: Demultiplexing of reads and collapsing into UMI consensus sequences were performed with MIGEC, and V(D)J alignment was carried out with MiXCR. Vaccine-responding clonotypes were identified with edgeR using replicate PBMC samples, with FDR below 0.01 and a log2 fold change above 5 up to day 15 being required. CD4 or CD8 identity was assigned to each bulk clonotype according to whether the clonotype was present at higher abundance in the sequenced CD4 repertoire or the sequenced CD8 repertoire. The public sequencing data were trimmed at Q25 with fastp and processed into clonotypes with MiXCR by TCRdb, which kept only in-frame beta chains. CDR3 protein sequences are deduplicated, and each keeps its most common genes and DNA. The V and J calls follow TCRdb's processing rather than the paper's. Present in this sample are approximately 90,000 distinct CDR3 sequences, less than 6% of which were seen just once. The ten most abundant clones make up approximately 39% of the sample.

The treatment or condition label for this specimen denotes: live attenuated yellow fever vaccine strain. A standard Ficoll-Paque protocol was used to isolate PBMCs from peripheral blood. Dynabeads CD4 and CD8 positive selection kits were used to isolate CD4 and CD8 T-cell fractions. TriZol was used to extract RNA from bulk PBMCs, CD4 and CD8 fractions, and dextramer-positive and dextramer-negative fractions. This clonotype was recorded at least ten times. Which antigen it targets is not known. There are no base qualities to consult, and no much larger clone falls within one base. Sequencing used CD8+ T cells sorted from PBMCs, obtained 10 days after the yellow fever booster vaccination. The V gene is TRBV19 and the J gene is TRBJ2-1, and 8 junction bases match TRBD2. The clonotype originates from a man aged 18 to 29 who received the YFV17D yellow fever vaccine. The CDR3 protein sequence reads: CASSTGGVSYNEQFF. DNA sequence: TGTGCCAGTAGTACGGGGGGGGTCTCCTACAATGAGCAGTTCTTC.